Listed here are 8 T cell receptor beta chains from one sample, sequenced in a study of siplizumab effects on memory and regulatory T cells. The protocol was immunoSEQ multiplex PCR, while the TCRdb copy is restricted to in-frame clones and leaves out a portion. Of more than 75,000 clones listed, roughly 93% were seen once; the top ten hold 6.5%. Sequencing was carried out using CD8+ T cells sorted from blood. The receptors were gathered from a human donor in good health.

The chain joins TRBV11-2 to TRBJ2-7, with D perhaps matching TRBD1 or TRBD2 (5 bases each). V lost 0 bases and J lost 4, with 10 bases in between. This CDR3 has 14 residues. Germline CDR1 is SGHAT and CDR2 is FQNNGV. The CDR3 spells CASSLEGVWYEQYF. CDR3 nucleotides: TGTGCCAGCAGCTTAGAGGGGGTATGGTACGAGCAGTACTTC.

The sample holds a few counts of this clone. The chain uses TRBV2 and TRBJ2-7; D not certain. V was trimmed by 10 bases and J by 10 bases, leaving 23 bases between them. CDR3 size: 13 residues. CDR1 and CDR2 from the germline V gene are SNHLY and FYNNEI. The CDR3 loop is CATTEWFSPGQYF. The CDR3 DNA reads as TGTGCCACTACAGAGTGGTTTTCTCCAGGCCAGTACTTC. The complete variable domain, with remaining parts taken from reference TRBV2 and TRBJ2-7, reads EPEVTQTPSHQVTQMGQEVILRCVPISNHLYFYWYRQILGQKVEFLVSFYNNEISEKSEIFDDQFSVERPDGSNFTLKIRSTKLEDSAMYFCATTEWFSPGQYFGPGTRLTVT.

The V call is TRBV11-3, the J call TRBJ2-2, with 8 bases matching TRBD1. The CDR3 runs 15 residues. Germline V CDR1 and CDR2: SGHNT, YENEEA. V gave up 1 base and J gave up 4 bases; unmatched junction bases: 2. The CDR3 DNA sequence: TGTGCCAGCAGCTTAGGTACAGGGGGCACCGGGGAGCTGTTTTTT. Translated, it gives CASSLGTGGTGELFF. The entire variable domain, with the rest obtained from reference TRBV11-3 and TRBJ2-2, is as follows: EAGVVQSPRYKIIEKKQPVAFWCNPISGHNTLYWYLQNLGQGPELLIRYENEEAVDDSQLPKDRFSAERLKGVDSTLKIQPAELGDSAVYLCASSLGTGGTGELFFGEGSRLTVL.

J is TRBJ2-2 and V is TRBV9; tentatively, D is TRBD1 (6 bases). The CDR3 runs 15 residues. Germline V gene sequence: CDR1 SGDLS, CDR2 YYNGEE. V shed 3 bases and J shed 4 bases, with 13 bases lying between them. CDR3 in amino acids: CASSGHREGTGELFF. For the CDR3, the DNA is TGTGCCAGCAGCGGACACAGGGAAGGCACCGGGGAGCTGTTTTTT.

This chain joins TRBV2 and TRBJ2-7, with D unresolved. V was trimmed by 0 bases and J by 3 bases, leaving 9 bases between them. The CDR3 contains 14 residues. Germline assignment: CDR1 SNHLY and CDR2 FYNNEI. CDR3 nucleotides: TGTGCCAGCAGTGAAGCTGGGTTTTTCTACGAGCAGTACTTC. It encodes CASSEAGFFYEQYF.

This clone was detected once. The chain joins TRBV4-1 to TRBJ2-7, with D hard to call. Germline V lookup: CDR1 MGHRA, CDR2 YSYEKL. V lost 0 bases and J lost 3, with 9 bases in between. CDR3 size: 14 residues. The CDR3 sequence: CASSQEVVSYEQYF. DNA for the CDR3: TGCGCCAGCAGCCAAGAAGTAGTGAGCTACGAGCAGTACTTC.

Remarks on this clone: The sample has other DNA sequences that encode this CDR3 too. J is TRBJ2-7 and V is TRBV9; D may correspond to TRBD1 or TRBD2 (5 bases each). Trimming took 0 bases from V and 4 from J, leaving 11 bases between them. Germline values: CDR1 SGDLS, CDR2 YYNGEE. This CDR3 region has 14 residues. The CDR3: CASSVEAGSYEQYF. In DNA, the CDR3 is TGTGCCAGCAGCGTAGAGGCAGGGAGTTACGAGCAGTACTTC.

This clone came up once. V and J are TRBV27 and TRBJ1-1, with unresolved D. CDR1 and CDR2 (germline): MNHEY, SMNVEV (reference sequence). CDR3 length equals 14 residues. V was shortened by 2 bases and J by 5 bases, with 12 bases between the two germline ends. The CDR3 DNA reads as TGTGCCAGCAGTTTAGACCGGGAGTGGACTGAAGCTTTCTTT. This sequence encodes CASSLDREWTEAFF.